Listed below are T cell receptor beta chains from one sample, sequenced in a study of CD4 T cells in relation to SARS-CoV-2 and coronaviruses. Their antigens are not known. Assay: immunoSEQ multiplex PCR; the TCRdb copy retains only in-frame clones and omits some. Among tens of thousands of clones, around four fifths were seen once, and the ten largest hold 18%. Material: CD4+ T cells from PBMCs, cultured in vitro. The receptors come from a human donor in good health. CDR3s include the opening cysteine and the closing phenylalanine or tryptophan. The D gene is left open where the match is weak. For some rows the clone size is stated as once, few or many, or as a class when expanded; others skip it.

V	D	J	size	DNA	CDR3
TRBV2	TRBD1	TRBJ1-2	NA	TGTGCCAGCACCCTGGGGACAGGGTTTGGCTACACCTTC	CASTLGTGFGYTF
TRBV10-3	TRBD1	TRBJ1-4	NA	TGTGCCACACAGGGGGCAGTGGGAGAAAAACTGTTTTTT	CATQGAVGEKLFF
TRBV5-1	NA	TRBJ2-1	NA	TGCGCCAGCAGCCTTCCGAGGGCGGTTAGACAGAATGAGCAGTTCTTC	CASSLPRAVRQNEQFF
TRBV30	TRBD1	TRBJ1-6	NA	TGTGCCTGGAAATACAGGGGAGGGGATAATTCACCCCTCCACTTT	CAWKYRGGDNSPLHF
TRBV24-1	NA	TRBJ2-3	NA	TGTGCCACCAGTGACCTGCGGACAGACGGACGCACAGATACGCAGTATTTT	CATSDLRTDGRTDTQYF
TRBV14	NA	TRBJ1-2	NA	TGTGCCAGCAGCCTTTACTCTCGTGGCTACACCTTC	CASSLYSRGYTF
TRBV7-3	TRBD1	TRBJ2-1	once	TGTGCCAGCAGCTTAGACAGGGAGTCGGTCCGGGAGCAGTTCTTC	CASSLDRESVREQFF
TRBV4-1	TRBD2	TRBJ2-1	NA	TGCGCCAGCAGCCAAAGTCCTGAGGTCGGGACTAGCGGGATCCCTGGCTATGGTGAGCAGTTCTTC	CASSQSPEVGTSGIPGYGEQFF
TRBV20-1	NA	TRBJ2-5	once	TGCAGTGCTAGTTGGGACTACCAAGAGACCCAGTACTTC	CSASWDYQETQYF
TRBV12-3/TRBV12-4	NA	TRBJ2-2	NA	TGTGCCAGCAGTTTTATGGGCGGGGAGCTGTTTTTT	CASSFMGGELFF
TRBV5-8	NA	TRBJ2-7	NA	TGTGCCAGCACCGGATACGAGCAGTACTTC	CASTGYEQYF
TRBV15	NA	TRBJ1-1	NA	TGTGCCACCAGCAGTGGGGGGGGTAGGACTGAAGCTTTCTTT	CATSSGGGRTEAFF
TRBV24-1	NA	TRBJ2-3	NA	TGTGCCACCAGTCTATCGGGACAAGGCACAGATACGCAGTATTTT	CATSLSGQGTDTQYF
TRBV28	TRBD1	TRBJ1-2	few	TGTGCCAGCAGTGAACCCCGACAGGGGGCATCTTATGGCTACACCTTC	CASSEPRQGASYGYTF
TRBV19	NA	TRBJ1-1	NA	TGTGCCAGTAATCCTAAACGGCGTGATTGGAACACTGAAGCTTTCTTT	CASNPKRRDWNTEAFF
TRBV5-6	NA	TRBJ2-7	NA	TGTGCCAGCAGCTTGGAGTACGAGCAGTACTTC	CASSLEYEQYF
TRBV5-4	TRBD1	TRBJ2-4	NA	TGTGCCAGCAGCTTAGCATCTACCGGGACAGGGCCACTAGCCAAAAACATTCAGTACTTC	CASSLASTGTGPLAKNIQYF
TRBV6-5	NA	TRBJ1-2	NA	TGTGCCAGCAGCAGGGGTAGCAGCCGCTATGGCTACACCTTC	CASSRGSSRYGYTF
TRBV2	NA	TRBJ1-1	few	TGTGCCAGCAACAGGGATGGAGGCACTGAAGCTTTCTTT	CASNRDGGTEAFF
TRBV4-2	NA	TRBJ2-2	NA	TGTGCCAGCAGCCAAGATCTGCACGTAAACACCGGGGAGCTGTTTTTT	CASSQDLHVNTGELFF
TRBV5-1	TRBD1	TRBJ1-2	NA	TGCGCCAGCAGCTTGGTGTATCGGCAGCCCAAACAGGGGTATGGCTACACCTTC	CASSLVYRQPKQGYGYTF
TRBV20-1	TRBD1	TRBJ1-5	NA	TGCAGTGCTAGTGGACAGGCGTATAGCAATCAGCCCCAGCATTTT	CSASGQAYSNQPQHF
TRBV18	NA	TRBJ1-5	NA	TGTGCCAGCTCACCGGCGCGATATAGCAATCAGCCCCAGCATTTT	CASSPARYSNQPQHF
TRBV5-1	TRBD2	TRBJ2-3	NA	TGCGCCAGCAGCTTGCGACTAGCGGGAGGAATAGATACGCAGTATTTT	CASSLRLAGGIDTQYF
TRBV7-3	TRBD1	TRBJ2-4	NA	TGTGCCAGCAGCACCCAGGGGGATGAGGACATTCAGTACTTC	CASSTQGDEDIQYF
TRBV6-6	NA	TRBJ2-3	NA	TGTGCCAGCAGTTACCAAAAGGTTCTAGCGTGGCAGTATTTT	CASSYQKVLAWQYF
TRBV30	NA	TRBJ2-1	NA	TGTGCCTGGAGTGTACAGGCTAGCGCCTACAATGAGCAGTTCTTC	CAWSVQASAYNEQFF
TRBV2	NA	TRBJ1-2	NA	TGTGCCAGCACCGCGGACGGGGGTTTGAACTATGGCTACACCTTC	CASTADGGLNYGYTF
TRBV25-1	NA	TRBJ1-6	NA	TGTGCCAGCAGTGACCTCCGGGACCGGTATAATTCACCCCTCCACTTT	CASSDLRDRYNSPLHF
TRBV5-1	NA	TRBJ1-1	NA	TGCGCCAGCAGACAGGGCAGTGAAGCTTTCTTT	CASRQGSEAFF
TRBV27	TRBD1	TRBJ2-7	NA	TGTGCCAGCAGGGGACAGAGTGATTACGAGCAGTACTTC	CASRGQSDYEQYF
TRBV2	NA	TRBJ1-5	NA	TGTGCCAGCAGTGAAGCGTGGAGTCAGCCCCAGCATTTT	CASSEAWSQPQHF
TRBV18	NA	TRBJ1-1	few	TGTGCCAGCTCACCTGAGCTAATGAACACTGAAGCTTTCTTT	CASSPELMNTEAFF
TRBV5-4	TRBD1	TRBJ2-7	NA	TGTGCCAGCAGCTTGGACCTTTGGACAGGGGAACAGGAGCAGTACTTC	CASSLDLWTGEQEQYF
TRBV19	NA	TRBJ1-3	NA	TGTGCCAGCAGCCCACCGGACGGGAGCTCTGGAAACACCATATATTTT	CASSPPDGSSGNTIYF
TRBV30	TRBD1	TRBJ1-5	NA	TGTGCCTGCCACGAACCGGGACAGGGGAATCAGCCCCAGCATTTT	CACHEPGQGNQPQHF
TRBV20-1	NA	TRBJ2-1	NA	TGCAGTTCCTTGATTTACAATGAGCAGTTCTTC	CSSLIYNEQFF
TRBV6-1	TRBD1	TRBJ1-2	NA	TGTGCCAGCAGTGACCGGGACAGCTATGGCTACACCTTC	CASSDRDSYGYTF
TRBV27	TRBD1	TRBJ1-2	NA	TGTGCCAGCAGTTTTGACAGGGGGGAGTATGGCTACACCTTC	CASSFDRGEYGYTF
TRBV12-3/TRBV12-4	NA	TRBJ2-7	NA	TGTGCCAGCAGTAGCTCCAGCTCCTACGAGCAGTACTTC	CASSSSSSYEQYF
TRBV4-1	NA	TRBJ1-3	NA	TGCGCCAGCAGCCAAGGGGCAGGGGGAAACACCATATATTTT	CASSQGAGGNTIYF
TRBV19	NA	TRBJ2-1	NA	TGTGCCAGTAGTTTAGGGCTCAGGGACAATGAGCAGTTCTTC	CASSLGLRDNEQFF
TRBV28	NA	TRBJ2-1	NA	TGTGCCAGCAGTTTAACGGGTGCCTACAATGAGCAGTTCTTC	CASSLTGAYNEQFF